This T cell receptor beta chain comes out of a study of T-cell memory formation after mild COVID-19. The sample holds a few counts of this clonotype. TCRdb redid the calling of the 5' RACE reads with MiXCR, one entry per CDR3 protein. The sample consists of over 150,000 distinct CDR3 sequences, 15% to 20% of them appearing once. Germline lookup yields CDR1 ENHRY and CDR2 SYGVKD. V lost 4 bases and J lost 1; bases outside the gene matches: 3. This CDR3 is 17 amino acids long. The gene calls are TRBV10-3 and TRBJ2-3, with 15 bases identical to TRBD2. Specimen: PBMCs or a T cell subset sorted from them (not recorded which). The TCR was taken from a man aged 18 to 29 who had mild COVID-19 (a few samples of this study predate the infection). Cell type and time point are not known. The CDR3 sequence is CAISGGLAGGGTDTQYF. In DNA, the CDR3 is TGTGCCATCAGTGGAGGACTAGCGGGGGGGGGCACAGATACGCAGTATTTT.